The 5 T cell receptor beta chains presented below share a single source sample, sequenced in a study of prognosis after radiotherapy for stage I lung cancer. The authors amplified TCR beta CDR3 from genomic DNA using two-round multiplex PCR. TRBV and TRBJ genes each had their own specific primers in first-round PCR. TCRdb ran MiXCR on the multiplex PCR reads and lists one entry per CDR3 protein. Of about 27,000 distinct CDR3 sequences detected, roughly 46% appear once; the ten largest clones hold 15%. The source material was PBMCs, sampled before or after stereotactic body radiation therapy (not recorded which). The receptor set was obtained from a donor of 50 years or more with non-small cell lung cancer.

The table lists this clonotype with a few counts. This clone may be a read error of a much larger clone one base away. The rearrangement uses TRBV20-1 and TRBJ2-5; the match to TRBD2 covers 9 bases. Trimming took 0 bases from V and 3 from J; bases not matched to a gene: 14. CDR3 length: 18 amino acids. Germline V CDR1 and CDR2: DFQATT, SNEGSKA (reference sequence). The CDR3 DNA follows: TGCAGTGCTAGAGAGGCTAGCGGGATCTATTTATTTAAAGAGACCCAGTACTTC. Encoded protein: CSAREASGIYLFKETQYF.

The V call is TRBV12-3 or TRBV12-4, the J call TRBJ2-1; weak D call: TRBD1 (5 bases). V shed 7 bases and J shed 3 bases, with 7 bases lying between them. This CDR3 comprises 12 residues. CDR3 region: CASTDSYNEQFF. In DNA form, the CDR3 reads TGTGCCAGCACTGACAGCTACAATGAGCAGTTCTTC.

This clonotype was detected ten times or more. The rearrangement links TRBV7-8 to TRBJ2-5; the D is unclear. Germline V lookup: CDR1 SGHVS, CDR2 FQNEAQ. The CDR3 contains 12 residues. Deletions cut 5 bases from V and 2 bases from J, with 6 bases between. CDR3 region: CASSPAQETQYF. DNA of the CDR3: TGTGCCAGCAGCCCGGCACAAGAGACCCAGTACTTC.

This clonotype was detected ten times or more. V usage is TRBV10-3 and J usage is TRBJ1-1; D is possibly TRBD1 (6 bases). The CDR3 is 13 residues long. CDR1 and CDR2 (germline): ENHRY, SYGVKD. V lost 6 bases and J lost 3, with 11 bases in between. The CDR3 sequence: CAISSRGDTEAFF. The CDR3 nucleotides read TGTGCCATCAGCTCTAGGGGGGACACTGAAGCTTTCTTT.

This clonotype was counted many times. The chain links TRBV18 to TRBJ2-1; tentative D call: TRBD2 (5 bases). The CDR3 runs 17 residues. Germline CDR1 and CDR2: KGHSH and LQKENI. Between the trimmed V and J ends, which lost 1 base and 9 bases, there was a span of 22 bases. CDR3 nucleotides: TGTGCCAGCTCACCACTTCCTAGCTCTGGCGGTCCCGTTGAGCAGTTCTTC. Its protein product is CASSPLPSSGGPVEQFF.